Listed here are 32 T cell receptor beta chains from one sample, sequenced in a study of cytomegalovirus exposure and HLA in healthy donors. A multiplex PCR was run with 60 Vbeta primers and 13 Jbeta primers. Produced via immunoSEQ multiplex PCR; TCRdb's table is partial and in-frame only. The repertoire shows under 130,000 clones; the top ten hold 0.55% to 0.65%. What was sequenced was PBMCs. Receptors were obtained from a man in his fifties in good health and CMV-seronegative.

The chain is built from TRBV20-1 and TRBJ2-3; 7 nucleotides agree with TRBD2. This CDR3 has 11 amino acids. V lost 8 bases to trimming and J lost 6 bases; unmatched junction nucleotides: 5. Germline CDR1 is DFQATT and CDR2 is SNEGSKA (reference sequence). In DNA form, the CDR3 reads TGCAGTCTTGGGGGAGGGGATACGCAGTATTTT. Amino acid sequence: CSLGGGDTQYF.

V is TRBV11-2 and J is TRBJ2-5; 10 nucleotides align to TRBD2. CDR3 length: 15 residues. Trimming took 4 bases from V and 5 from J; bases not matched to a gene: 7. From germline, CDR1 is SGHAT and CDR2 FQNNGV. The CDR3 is CASSSEREGFETQYF. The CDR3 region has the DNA TGTGCCAGCAGCTCGGAGCGGGAGGGATTCGAGACCCAGTACTTC. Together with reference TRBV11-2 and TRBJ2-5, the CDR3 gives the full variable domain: EAGVAQSPRYKIIEKRQSVAFWCNPISGHATLYWYQQILGQGPKLLIQFQNNGVVDDSQLPKDRFSAERLKGVDSTLKIQPAKLEDSAVYLCASSSEREGFETQYFGPGTRLLVL.

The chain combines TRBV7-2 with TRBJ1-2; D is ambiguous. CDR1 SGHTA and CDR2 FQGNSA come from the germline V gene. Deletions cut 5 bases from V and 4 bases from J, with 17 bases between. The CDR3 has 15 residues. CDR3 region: CASSPANPGTYGYTF. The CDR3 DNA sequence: TGTGCCAGCAGCCCAGCGAATCCTGGAACCTATGGCTACACCTTC.

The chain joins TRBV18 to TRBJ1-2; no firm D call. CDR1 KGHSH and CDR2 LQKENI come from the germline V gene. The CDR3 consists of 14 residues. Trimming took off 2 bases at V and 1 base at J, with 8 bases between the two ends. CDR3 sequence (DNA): TGTGCCAGCTCACCAGACACCAATAACTATGGCTACACCTTC. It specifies CASSPDTNNYGYTF.

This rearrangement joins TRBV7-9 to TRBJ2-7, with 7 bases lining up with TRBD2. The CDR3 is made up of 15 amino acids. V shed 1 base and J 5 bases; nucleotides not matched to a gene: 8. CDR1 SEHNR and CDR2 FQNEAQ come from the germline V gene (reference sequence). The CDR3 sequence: CASSLGGGFTNEQYF. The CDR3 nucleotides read TGTGCCAGCAGCTTAGGGGGGGGTTTTACTAACGAGCAGTACTTC.

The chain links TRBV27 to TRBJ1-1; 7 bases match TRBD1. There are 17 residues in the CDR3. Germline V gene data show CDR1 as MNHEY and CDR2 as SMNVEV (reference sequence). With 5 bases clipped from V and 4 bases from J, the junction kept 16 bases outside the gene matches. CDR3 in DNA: TGTGCCAGCAGTCCCCAAAGGGCCACAGGGGCTGGCACTGAAGCTTTCTTT. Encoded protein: CASSPQRATGAGTEAFF.

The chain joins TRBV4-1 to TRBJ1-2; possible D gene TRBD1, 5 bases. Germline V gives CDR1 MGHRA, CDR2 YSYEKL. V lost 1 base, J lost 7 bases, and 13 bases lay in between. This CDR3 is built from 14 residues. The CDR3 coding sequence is TGCGCCAGCAGCCAAGGTGTGGACACGGGTGGCTACACCTTC. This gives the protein CASSQGVDTGGYTF.

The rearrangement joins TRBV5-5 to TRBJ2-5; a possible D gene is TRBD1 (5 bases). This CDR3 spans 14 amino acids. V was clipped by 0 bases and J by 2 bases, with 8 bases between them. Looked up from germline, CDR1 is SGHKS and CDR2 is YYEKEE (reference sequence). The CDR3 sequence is CASSLARVQETQYF. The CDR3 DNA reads TGTGCCAGCAGCTTGGCCAGGGTACAAGAGACCCAGTACTTC.

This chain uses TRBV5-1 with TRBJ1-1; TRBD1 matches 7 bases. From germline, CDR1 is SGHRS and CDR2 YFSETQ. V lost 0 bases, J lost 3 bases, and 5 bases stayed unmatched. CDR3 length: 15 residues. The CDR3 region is CASSLETGEYTEAFF. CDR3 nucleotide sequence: TGCGCCAGCAGCTTGGAAACAGGGGAGTACACTGAAGCTTTCTTT.

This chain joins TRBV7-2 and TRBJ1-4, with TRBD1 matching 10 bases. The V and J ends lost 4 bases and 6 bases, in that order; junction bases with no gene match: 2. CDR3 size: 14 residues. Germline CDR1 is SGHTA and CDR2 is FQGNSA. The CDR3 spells CASSSDRGDEKLFF. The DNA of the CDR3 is TGTGCCAGCAGCTCGGACAGGGGGGATGAAAAACTGTTTTTT.

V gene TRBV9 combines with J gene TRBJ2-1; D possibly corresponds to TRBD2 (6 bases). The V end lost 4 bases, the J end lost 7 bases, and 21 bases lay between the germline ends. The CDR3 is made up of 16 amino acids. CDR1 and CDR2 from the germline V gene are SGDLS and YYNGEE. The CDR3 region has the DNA TGTGCCAGCAGCCCGATTCGGGACTCCTTAGATAATGAGCAGTTCTTC. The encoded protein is CASSPIRDSLDNEQFF.

In nucleotides, the CDR3 is TGTGCCAGCAGTCCCCTATCTGGGCAGATGAACACTGAAGCTTTCTTT. It is translated as CASSPLSGQMNTEAFF. V is TRBV9 and J is TRBJ1-1, with D uncertain. Germline assignment: CDR1 SGDLS and CDR2 YYNGEE. CDR3 length: 16 residues. Trimming shortened V by 5 bases and J by 0 bases, and 17 bases separated the two germline ends.

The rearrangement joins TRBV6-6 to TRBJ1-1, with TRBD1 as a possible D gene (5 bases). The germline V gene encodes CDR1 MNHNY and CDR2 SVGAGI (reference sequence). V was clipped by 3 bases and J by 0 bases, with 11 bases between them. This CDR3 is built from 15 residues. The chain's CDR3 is CASSYGAGMNTEAFF. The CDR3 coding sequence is TGTGCCAGCAGTTATGGGGCAGGGATGAACACTGAAGCTTTCTTT.

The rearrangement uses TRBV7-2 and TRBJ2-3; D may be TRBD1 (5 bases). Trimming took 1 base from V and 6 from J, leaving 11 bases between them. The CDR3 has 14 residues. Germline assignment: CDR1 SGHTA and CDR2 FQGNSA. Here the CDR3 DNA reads TGTGCCAGCAGCTTAGTAAGGGGTGGGGATACGCAGTATTTT. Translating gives CASSLVRGGDTQYF.

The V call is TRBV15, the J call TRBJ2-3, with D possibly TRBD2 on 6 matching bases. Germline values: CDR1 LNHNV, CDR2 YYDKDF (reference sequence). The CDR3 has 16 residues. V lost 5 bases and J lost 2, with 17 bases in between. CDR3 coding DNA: TGTGCCACCAGCTCACCGGGACTCCCATTCACAGATACGCAGTATTTT. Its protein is CATSSPGLPFTDTQYF.

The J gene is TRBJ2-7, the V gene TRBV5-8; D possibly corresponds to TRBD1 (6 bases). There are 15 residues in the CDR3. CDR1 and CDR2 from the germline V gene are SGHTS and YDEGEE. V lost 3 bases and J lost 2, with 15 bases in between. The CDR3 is CASSSRQVNAYEQYF. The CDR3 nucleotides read TGTGCCAGCAGCTCCAGACAGGTCAATGCCTACGAGCAGTACTTC.

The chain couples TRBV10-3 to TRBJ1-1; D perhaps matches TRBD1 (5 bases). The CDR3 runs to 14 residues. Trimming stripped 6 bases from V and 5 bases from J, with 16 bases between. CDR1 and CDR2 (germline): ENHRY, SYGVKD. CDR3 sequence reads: CAISQKQDTTEAFF. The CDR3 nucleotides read TGTGCCATCAGCCAAAAGCAGGACACAACTGAAGCTTTCTTT.

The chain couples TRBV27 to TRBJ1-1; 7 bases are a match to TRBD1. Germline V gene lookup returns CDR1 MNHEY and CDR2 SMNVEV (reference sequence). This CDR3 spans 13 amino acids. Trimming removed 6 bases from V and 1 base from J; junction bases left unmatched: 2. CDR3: CASSPGGNTEAFF. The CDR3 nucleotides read TGTGCCAGCAGCCCAGGGGGGAACACTGAAGCTTTCTTT.

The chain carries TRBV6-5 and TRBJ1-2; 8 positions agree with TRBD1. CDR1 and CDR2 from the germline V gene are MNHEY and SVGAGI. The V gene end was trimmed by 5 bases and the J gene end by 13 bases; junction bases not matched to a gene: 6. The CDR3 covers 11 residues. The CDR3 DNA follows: TGTGCCAGCAGTGGGGGACAGGCGTGCACCTTC. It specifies CASSGGQACTF.

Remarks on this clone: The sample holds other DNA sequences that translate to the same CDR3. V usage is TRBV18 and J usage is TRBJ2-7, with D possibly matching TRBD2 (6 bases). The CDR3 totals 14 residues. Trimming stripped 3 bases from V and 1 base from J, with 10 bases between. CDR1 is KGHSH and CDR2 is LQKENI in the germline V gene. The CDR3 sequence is CASSPSGGSYEQYF. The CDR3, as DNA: TGTGCCAGCTCACCCTCCGGGGGTTCCTACGAGCAGTACTTC.

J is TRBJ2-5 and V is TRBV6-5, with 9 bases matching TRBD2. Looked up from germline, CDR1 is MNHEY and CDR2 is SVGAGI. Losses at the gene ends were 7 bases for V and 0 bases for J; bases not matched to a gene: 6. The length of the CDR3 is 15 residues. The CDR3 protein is CASKRTSAYQETQYF. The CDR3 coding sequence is TGTGCCAGCAAACGGACTAGCGCCTACCAAGAGACCCAGTACTTC.

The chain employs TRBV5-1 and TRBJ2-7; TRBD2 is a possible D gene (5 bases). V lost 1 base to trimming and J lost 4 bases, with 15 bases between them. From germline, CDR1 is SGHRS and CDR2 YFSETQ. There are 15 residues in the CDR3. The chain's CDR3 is CASSLSGSNLYEQYF. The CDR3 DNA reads TGCGCCAGCAGCTTGAGCGGCAGTAACCTATACGAGCAGTACTTC.

This chain's CDR3 is CASSQLAGGQYF. As DNA, the CDR3 is TGTGCCAGCAGCCAACTAGCGGGGGGGCAGTATTTT. The genes are TRBV7-2 and TRBJ2-3, with 12 bases fitting TRBD2. V was clipped by 5 bases and J by 11 bases; unmatched bases: 2. The CDR3 covers 12 residues. CDR1 and CDR2 from the germline V gene are SGHTA and FQGNSA.

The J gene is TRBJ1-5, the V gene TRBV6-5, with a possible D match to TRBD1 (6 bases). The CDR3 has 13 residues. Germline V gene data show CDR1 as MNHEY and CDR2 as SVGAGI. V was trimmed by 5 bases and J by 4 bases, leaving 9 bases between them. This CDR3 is CASSTQGNQPQHF. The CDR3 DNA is TGTGCCAGCAGTACCCAGGGGAATCAGCCCCAGCATTTT.

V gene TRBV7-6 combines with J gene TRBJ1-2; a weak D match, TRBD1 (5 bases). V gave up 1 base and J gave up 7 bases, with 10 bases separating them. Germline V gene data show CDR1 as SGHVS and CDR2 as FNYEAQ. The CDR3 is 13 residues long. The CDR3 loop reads CASSLEVGGGYTF. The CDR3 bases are TGTGCCAGCAGCTTAGAGGTGGGGGGTGGCTACACCTTC.

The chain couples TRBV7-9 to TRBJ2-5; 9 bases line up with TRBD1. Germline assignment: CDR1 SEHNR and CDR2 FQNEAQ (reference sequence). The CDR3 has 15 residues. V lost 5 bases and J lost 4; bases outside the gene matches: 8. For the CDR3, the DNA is TGTGCCAGCAGCCCCGGGACAGGGTTTTTAGAGACCCAGTACTTC. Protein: CASSPGTGFLETQYF.

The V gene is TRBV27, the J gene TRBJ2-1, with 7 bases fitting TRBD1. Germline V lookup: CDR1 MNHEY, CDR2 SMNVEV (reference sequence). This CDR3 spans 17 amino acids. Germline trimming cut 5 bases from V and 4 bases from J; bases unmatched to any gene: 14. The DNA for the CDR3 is TGTGCCAGCAGTCCGAACCAAGACAGGGTGATTTACAATGAGCAGTTCTTC. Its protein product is CASSPNQDRVIYNEQFF.

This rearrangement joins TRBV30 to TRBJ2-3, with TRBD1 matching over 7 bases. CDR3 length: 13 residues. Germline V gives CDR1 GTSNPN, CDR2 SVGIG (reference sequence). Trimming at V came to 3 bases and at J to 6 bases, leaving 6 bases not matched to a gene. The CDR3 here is CAWRTGSWDTQYF. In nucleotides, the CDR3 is TGTGCCTGGAGGACAGGGTCTTGGGATACGCAGTATTTT.

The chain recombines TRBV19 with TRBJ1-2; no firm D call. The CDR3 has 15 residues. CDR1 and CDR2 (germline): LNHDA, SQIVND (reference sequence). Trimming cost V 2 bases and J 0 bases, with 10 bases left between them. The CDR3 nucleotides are TGTGCCAGTAGTATATCCGGGAGGTCTAACTATGGCTACACCTTC. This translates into CASSISGRSNYGYTF.

CDR3: CASSLMGGGYTF. The DNA for the CDR3 is TGTGCCAGCAGTTTAATGGGAGGCGGCTACACCTTC. The genes are TRBV27 and TRBJ1-2; D remains unclear. CDR3 length: 12 amino acids. Between the trimmed V and J ends, which lost 2 bases and 8 bases, there was a span of 9 bases. Germline V gene lookup returns CDR1 MNHEY and CDR2 SMNVEV (reference sequence).

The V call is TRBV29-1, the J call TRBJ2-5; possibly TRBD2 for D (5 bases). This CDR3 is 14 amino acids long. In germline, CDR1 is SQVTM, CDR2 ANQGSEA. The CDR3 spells CSGWSERLGETQYF. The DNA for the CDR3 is TGCTCTGGCTGGAGTGAGCGGCTAGGGGAGACCCAGTACTTC.

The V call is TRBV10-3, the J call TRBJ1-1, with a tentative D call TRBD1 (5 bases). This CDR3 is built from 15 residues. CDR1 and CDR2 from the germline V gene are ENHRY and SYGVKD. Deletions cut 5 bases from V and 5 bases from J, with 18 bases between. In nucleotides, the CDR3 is TGTGCCATCAGTTTACGAGACAGAACCTTTACTGAAGCTTTCTTT. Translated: CAISLRDRTFTEAFF.